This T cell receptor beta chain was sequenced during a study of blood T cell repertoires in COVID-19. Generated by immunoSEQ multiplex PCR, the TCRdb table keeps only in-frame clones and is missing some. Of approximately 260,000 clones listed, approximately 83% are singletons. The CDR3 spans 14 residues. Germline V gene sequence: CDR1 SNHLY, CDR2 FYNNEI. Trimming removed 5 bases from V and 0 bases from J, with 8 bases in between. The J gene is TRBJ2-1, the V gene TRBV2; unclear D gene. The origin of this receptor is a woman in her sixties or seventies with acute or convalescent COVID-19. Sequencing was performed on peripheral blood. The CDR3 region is CASSSQASYNEQFF. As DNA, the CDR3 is TGTGCCAGCAGTTCCCAAGCCTCCTACAATGAGCAGTTCTTC.